This TCR beta chain is drawn from a study of blood T cell repertoires in COVID-19. Per the original data handling: By means of reference gene primer amplification, nucleated cell counts were estimated. The table came from immunoSEQ multiplex PCR; TCRdb's copy has only in-frame clones and leaves some out. Clone size and V and J calls were adopted from that table, with D and trimming inferred from the DNA. The table includes some 460,000 clones, around 90% detected once. Trimming removed 2 bases from V and 3 bases from J; junction bases left unmatched: 8. Germline V gene sequence: CDR1 SGHRS, CDR2 YFSETQ. This CDR3 is 16 amino acids long. Participants' own reports of clinical history determined their cohort assignment. Donors in Cohort 3 counted as recovered after two negative PCRs, clearance, or symptom resolution.

The sample was PBMCs or T cells enriched from blood (not recorded which). This chain uses TRBV5-1 with TRBJ2-3; the match to TRBD1 covers 8 bases. This receptor was taken from a woman aged 18-35 years who had recovered from COVID-19. CDR3 residues: CASSFLTGGTTDTQYF. In DNA, the CDR3 is TGCGCCAGCAGCTTTTTAACAGGGGGGACTACAGATACGCAGTATTTT. Full variable domain (outside the CDR3, taken from reference TRBV5-1 and TRBJ2-3): KAGVTQTPRYLIKTRGQQVTLSCSPISGHRSVSWYQQTPGQGLQFLFEYFSETQRNKGNFPGRFSGRQFSNSRSEMNVSTLELGDSALYLCASSFLTGGTTDTQYFGPGTRLTVL.